What follows is one T cell receptor beta chain and its context. Original analysis: Estimation of nucleated cell counts was performed using reference gene primer amplification. Sequencing was performed with immunoSEQ multiplex PCR; in TCRdb, only in-frame clones are kept and a portion is missing. V and J calls and clone size are given by that table; D and trimming were obtained from the DNA. The sample includes 350,000 to 450,000 clones, 80% to 95% seen only once; the top ten take just over 0.85%. CDR3 length equals 14 residues. The V gene's germline CDR1 is MNHEY and CDR2 SMNVEV (reference sequence). V lost 5 bases and J lost 1; bases outside the gene matches: 2. This entry comes from a study of blood T cell repertoires in COVID-19. On the study more broadly: From T cells, B-cell-depleted T cells, or PBMCs came the material, which was cDNA or gDNA.

Participants reported their clinical history, and cohort assignment relied on those reports. Sequenced input: PBMCs or T cells enriched from blood (not recorded which). The sequence derives from a woman aged 35 to 49 who had been exposed to COVID-19. This chain joins TRBV27 and TRBJ1-3; 7 bases match TRBD1. The CDR3 nucleotides are TGTGCCAGCAGTGCCAGGGGGTCTGGAAACACCATATATTTT. Amino acids: CASSARGSGNTIYF.